This TCR beta chain was observed in a study of blood T cell repertoires in COVID-19. On the study more broadly: PBMCs, B-cell-depleted T cells, or T cells were the source of the cDNA or gDNA that made up the material.

This CDR3 region has 15 residues. V lost 2 bases and J lost 6, with 14 bases in between. CDR1 is SGHNT and CDR2 is YYREEE in the germline V gene (reference sequence). Per the study methods: Reference gene primer amplification gave nucleated cell count estimates. TCRdb keeps only in-frame clones here, not all; method: immunoSEQ multiplex PCR. V, J and clone size reflect that table, while D and trimming were determined from the DNA. The repertoire has 250,000 or so clones, around nine tenths of them found once; the top ten carry approximately 10%. The rearrangement uses TRBV5-4 and TRBJ2-2, with D perhaps matching TRBD2 (6 bases). The origin of this receptor is a man aged 35-49 years with active or convalescent COVID-19. The source material was peripheral blood. The CDR3 reads CASSLARGSPGELFF. The CDR3 DNA is TGTGCCAGCAGCTTAGCCCGGGGGTCCCCCGGGGAGCTGTTTTTT.